These 11 T cell receptor beta chains share one sample of origin, sequenced in a study of T cell clonality in common variable immunodeficiency. The protocol was immunoSEQ multiplex PCR, while the TCRdb copy is restricted to in-frame clones and leaves out a portion. The repertoire shows roughly 20,000 clones, none seen only once; the top ten take 2% to 3%. These receptors have no identified antigens. Findings of the study overall: In common variable immunodeficiency, TCR beta chains reportedly carried fewer deletions and N-nucleotide insertions.

The material sequenced was peripheral blood mononuclear cells. These receptors originate from a human donor with common variable immunodeficiency.

This clone was observed a few times. The sequence runs out 3 residues before the end of the CDR3; the remainder is reconstructed from the germline J gene. The chain joins TRBV18 to TRBJ2-7; 9 bases align to TRBD1. Germline V gene sequence: CDR1 KGHSH, CDR2 LQKENI. CDR3 length equals 12 residues. The V segment lost 5 bases and the J segment 4 bases; nucleotides outside the gene matches: 0. CDR3 sequence: CASSDRGYEQYF. The covered CDR3 bases are TGTGCCAGCTCAGACAGGGGGTACGAG.

A few counts support this clone. Sequencing ends 3 residues short of the CDR3 end; the germline J gene provides the rest. V and J are TRBV30 and TRBJ2-7; TRBD1 matches 10 bases. The CDR3 is made up of 15 amino acids. V was pared by 5 bases and J by 2 bases, with 9 bases of the junction left unmatched. CDR1 GTSNPN and CDR2 SVGIG come from the germline V gene (reference sequence). The part of the CDR3 DNA that was read is TGTGCCTGGGCCCTGACAGGGGGCGCGACCTACGAG. As protein: CAWALTGGATYE. The full CDR3 protein reads CAWALTGGATYEQYF.

This clone was seen a handful of times. Sequencing ends 3 residues short of the CDR3 end; the germline J gene provides the rest. V usage is TRBV18 and J usage is TRBJ2-2, with D perhaps matching TRBD2 (6 bases). CDR3 size: 14 residues. The V gene's germline CDR1 is KGHSH and CDR2 LQKENI. V lost 3 bases and J 7 bases, leaving 12 bases between the germline ends. CDR3 residues: CASSPSEGSGELFF. CDR3 DNA (partial): TGTGCCAGCTCACCCTCGGAGGGGAGCGGGGAG. The entire variable domain, with the rest obtained from reference TRBV18 and TRBJ2-2, is as follows: NAGVMQNPRHLVRRRGQEARLRCSPMKGHSHVYWYRQLPEEGLKFMVYLQKENIIDESGMPKERFSAEFPKEGPSILRIQQVVRGDSAAYFCASSPSEGSGELFFGEGSRLTVL.

This clone was counted a few times. Read sequence stops 3 residues before the CDR3 end, and the germline J gene provides the missing end. The V gene is TRBV18, the J gene TRBJ1-2; TRBD1 agrees at 10 bases. CDR1 KGHSH and CDR2 LQKENI come from the germline V gene. This CDR3 region has 16 residues. CDR3 in amino acids: CASSPGTGALVGGYTF. The sequenced CDR3 bases are TGTGCCAGCTCTCCAGGGACAGGGGCCCTTGTCGGCGGC.

Concerning this clone itself: Read coverage stops 3 residues before the CDR3 terminus; the germline J gene supplies the remainder. The chain has TRBV18 and TRBJ2-7; D may be TRBD1 (6 bases). The CDR3 totals 15 residues. CDR1 and CDR2 from the germline V gene are KGHSH and LQKENI. V was trimmed by 6 bases and J by 5 bases, leaving 20 bases between them. Incomplete CDR3 DNA: TGTGCCAGCTCCTATTCGACAGGAAGGATGGACGAG. It yields the protein CASSYSTGRMDE. The whole CDR3 region reads CASSYSTGRMDEQYF.

This clone has just a few counts. CDR3: CASSLTRGILETQYF. CDR3 DNA, as far as it was read: TGTGCCAGCAGCTTAACCAGGGGAATTCTGGAGACC. This rearrangement joins TRBV7-2 to TRBJ2-5; a weak D match, TRBD1 (6 bases). The CDR3 is cut off 3 residues early in the read; its end comes from the germline J gene. Germline CDR1 SGHTA, CDR2 FQGNSA. V dropped 2 bases and J dropped 5 bases, with 15 bases sitting between them. CDR3 length equals 15 residues. Using reference TRBV7-2 and TRBJ2-5 for the parts outside the CDR3, the full variable domain is GAGVSQSPSNKVTEKGKDVELRCDPISGHTALYWYRQSLGQGLEFLIYFQGNSAPDKSGLPSDRFSAERTGGSVSTLTIQRTQQEDSAVYLCASSLTRGILETQYFGPGTRLLVL.

As to this clone: The read ends 3 residues early relative to the CDR3; the germline J gene fills the gap. The chain couples TRBV19 to TRBJ2-3; TRBD2 aligns across 14 bases. This CDR3 is built from 16 residues. Germline values: CDR1 LNHDA, CDR2 SQIVND (reference sequence). The ends lost 5 bases at V and 5 bases at J; junction bases unmatched: 6. The CDR3 protein is CASSSGLAGGVDTQYF. CDR3 bases read: TGTGCCAGTAGTTCAGGACTAGCGGGAGGTGTAGATACG.

This clone appeared a few times. Compared with germline, one end of the junction differs, possibly owing to a read error. The read terminates 3 residues before the CDR3 end, so the remaining end is supplied by the germline J gene. The V gene is TRBV7-7, the J gene TRBJ2-5, with 13 bases fitting TRBD2. The CDR3 is 15 residues long. Per the germline V gene, CDR1 is SSHAT and CDR2 is FNYEAQ (reference sequence). The CDR3 protein is CASSPWTSGSETQYF. The CDR3 DNA, read in part, is TGTGCTAGCAGCCCCTGGACTAGCGGGAGTGAGACC.

Relative to its sample, this clone is medium-sized. Read coverage stops 3 residues before the CDR3 terminus; the germline J gene supplies the remainder. V is TRBV6-2 or TRBV6-3 and J is TRBJ2-3; tentatively, D is TRBD2 (5 bases). Per the germline V gene, CDR1 is MNHEY and CDR2 is SVGEGT. The ends were cut back, 4 bases at V and 0 bases at J, with 8 bases in the middle. This CDR3 has 14 amino acids. CDR3 amino acids: CASSSGESTDTQYF. The sequenced part of the CDR3 DNA is TGTGCCAGCAGTTCCGGGGAAAGCACAGATACG.

Regarding this clone: The CDR3 end is not reached by the read, which stops 3 residues before it; the germline J gene fills it in. The chain has TRBV18 and TRBJ2-1, with a possible D match to TRBD2 (5 bases). Trimming cost V 4 bases and J 5 bases, with 12 bases left between them. Germline CDR1 and CDR2: KGHSH and LQKENI. The CDR3 has 14 amino acids. CDR3 residues: CASSRVGDDNEQFF. The sequenced part of the CDR3 DNA is TGTGCCAGCTCACGGGTCGGGGATGACAATGAG.

The sample holds a few counts of this clone. The sequenced fragment ends 3 residues before the CDR3 boundary, so the rest is inferred from the germline J gene. The chain combines TRBV19 with TRBJ2-5; 9 bases fit TRBD2. The J segment lost 4 bases and the V segment lost 1 base, leaving 4 bases of the junction unmatched. Germline assignment: CDR1 LNHDA and CDR2 SQIVND (reference sequence). The CDR3 is 15 amino acids. CDR3 in amino acids: CASSIGTSVRETQYF. Partial CDR3 DNA: TGTGCCAGTAGTATAGGGACTAGCGTGAGAGAGACC.